Sequencing of this TCR beta chain was carried out in a study of blood T cell repertoires in COVID-19. As for the study in general: Specimens from acute and convalescent COVID-19 originated in the United States, Italy and Spain. Sample material is recorded as cDNA or gDNA derived from T cells, B-cell-depleted T cells, or PBMCs.

The authors' processing: Amplifying reference gene primers gave estimates of nucleated cell counts. Clones were sequenced by immunoSEQ multiplex PCR, and TCRdb holds only the in-frame ones, with some missing. The V and J calls and the clone size are those of that table, but D and trimming were determined from the DNA. This sample has over 50,000 clones, with more than 85% found just once. V dropped 3 bases and J dropped 9 bases, with 12 bases sitting between them. This CDR3 contains 12 residues. Germline CDR1 reads DFQATT; CDR2 reads SNEGSKA (reference sequence). V gene TRBV20-1 combines with J gene TRBJ2-1; no clear D gene. This TCR was sampled from a man in his fifties with active COVID-19. The material sequenced was peripheral blood. CDR3 DNA: TGCAGTGCTAGTGGGCTTGGTCTTGAGCAGTTCTTC. Translation: CSASGLGLEQFF.